This T cell receptor (beta chain) originates from a study of immune cell composition in non-small cell lung cancer. Whole-study results and caveats: Tumour TCR-beta clonality showed no significant link to smoking pack-years.

As concerns this clone: Its antigen remains unknown.

Germline lookup yields CDR1 LNHDA and CDR2 SQIVND (reference sequence). The CDR3 is 14 residues long. Trimming took off 5 bases at V and 1 base at J, with 11 bases between the two ends. Normal lung was sampled as far from the tumour as possible, at least 3 cm. TCRdb's table, derived via immunoSEQ multiplex PCR, lists solely in-frame clones and lacks some. Among some 4,500 clones listed, approximately 71% were seen once. This TCR was recovered from a human donor with non-small cell lung cancer. The rearrangement uses TRBV19 and TRBJ1-1, with D perhaps matching TRBD1 (6 bases). The sample comprised non-adjacent lung tissue. CDR3 nucleotides: TGTGCCAGTAGTTTAAGGACAGCGAACACTGAAGCTTTCTTT. Translating it yields CASSLRTANTEAFF.